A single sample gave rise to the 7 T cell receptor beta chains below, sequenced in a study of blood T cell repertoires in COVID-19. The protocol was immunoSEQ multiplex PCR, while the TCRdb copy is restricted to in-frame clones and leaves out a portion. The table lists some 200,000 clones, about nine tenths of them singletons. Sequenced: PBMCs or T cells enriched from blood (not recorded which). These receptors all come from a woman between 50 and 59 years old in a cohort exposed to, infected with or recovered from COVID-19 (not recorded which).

CDR3: CASSSDSYSPLHF. The DNA for the CDR3 is TGTGCCAGCAGTTCGGACAGTTATTCACCCCTCCACTTT. The J gene is TRBJ1-6, the V gene TRBV12-3 or TRBV12-4; the D gene is possibly TRBD1 (6 bases). The CDR3 contains 13 residues. Trimming stripped 4 bases from V and 8 bases from J, with 9 bases between.

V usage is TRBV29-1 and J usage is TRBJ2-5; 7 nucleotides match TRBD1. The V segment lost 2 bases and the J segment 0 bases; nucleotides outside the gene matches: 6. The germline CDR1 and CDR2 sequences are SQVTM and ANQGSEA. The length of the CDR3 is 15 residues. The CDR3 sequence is CSVESPGQYQETQYF. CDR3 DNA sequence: TGCAGCGTTGAAAGTCCGGGACAGTACCAAGAGACCCAGTACTTC.

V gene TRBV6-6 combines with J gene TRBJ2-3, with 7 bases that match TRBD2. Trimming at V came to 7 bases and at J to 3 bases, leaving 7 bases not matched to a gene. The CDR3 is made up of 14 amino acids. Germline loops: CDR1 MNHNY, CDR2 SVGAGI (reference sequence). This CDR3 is CASKGTTLTDTQYF. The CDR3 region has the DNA TGTGCCAGCAAAGGGACTACCTTAACAGATACGCAGTATTTT.

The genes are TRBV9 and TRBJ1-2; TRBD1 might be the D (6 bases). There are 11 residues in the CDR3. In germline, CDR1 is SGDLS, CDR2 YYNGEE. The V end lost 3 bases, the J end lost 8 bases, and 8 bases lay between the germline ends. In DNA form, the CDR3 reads TGTGCCAGCAGCGCAGACAGGGGCTACACCTTC. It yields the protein CASSADRGYTF.

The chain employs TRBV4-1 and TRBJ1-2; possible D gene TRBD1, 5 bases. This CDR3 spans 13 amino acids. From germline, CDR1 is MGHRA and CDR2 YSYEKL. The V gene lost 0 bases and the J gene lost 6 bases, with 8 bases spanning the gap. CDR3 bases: TGCGCCAGCAGCCAAGAAGGGGCGGATGGCTACACCTTC. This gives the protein CASSQEGADGYTF.

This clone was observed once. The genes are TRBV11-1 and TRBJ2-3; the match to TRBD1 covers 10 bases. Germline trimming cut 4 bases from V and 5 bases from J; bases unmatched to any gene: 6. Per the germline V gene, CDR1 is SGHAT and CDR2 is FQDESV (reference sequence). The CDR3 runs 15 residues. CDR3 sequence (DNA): TGTGCCAGCAGCTGGGGGCGGACAGGGGGAGATACGCAGTATTTT. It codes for CASSWGRTGGDTQYF.

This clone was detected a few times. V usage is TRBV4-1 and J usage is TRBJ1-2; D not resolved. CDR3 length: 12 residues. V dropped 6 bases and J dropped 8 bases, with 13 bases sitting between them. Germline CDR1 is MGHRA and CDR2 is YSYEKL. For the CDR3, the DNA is TGCGCCAGCAGGTTTGCGGGGATCGGCTACACCTTC. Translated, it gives CASRFAGIGYTF.